This T cell receptor (beta chain) comes out of a study of T cells in localized non-small cell lung cancer. Study conclusions and caveats: It remains possible that heterogeneity exists, since only one tumor region was sequenced.

The method was immunoSEQ multiplex PCR; TCRdb's version includes in-frame clones alone and lacks a portion of them. This table holds 65,000 to 95,000 clones, 80% found once. About this clone itself: Its target is unknown.

Germline loops: CDR1 SNHLY, CDR2 FYNNEI. V shed 7 bases and J shed 4 bases, with 15 bases lying between them. The CDR3 spans 14 residues. Material: PBMCs, obtained before any cancer treatment. This sequence joins TRBV2 and TRBJ2-3; D might be TRBD1 (6 bases). The TCR was taken from a man between 35 and 75 years old with stage II squamous cell lung carcinoma. The CDR3 DNA sequence: TGTGCCAGCAACGGTGACAGGACTTCAGATACGCAGTATTTT. Translating gives CASNGDRTSDTQYF.